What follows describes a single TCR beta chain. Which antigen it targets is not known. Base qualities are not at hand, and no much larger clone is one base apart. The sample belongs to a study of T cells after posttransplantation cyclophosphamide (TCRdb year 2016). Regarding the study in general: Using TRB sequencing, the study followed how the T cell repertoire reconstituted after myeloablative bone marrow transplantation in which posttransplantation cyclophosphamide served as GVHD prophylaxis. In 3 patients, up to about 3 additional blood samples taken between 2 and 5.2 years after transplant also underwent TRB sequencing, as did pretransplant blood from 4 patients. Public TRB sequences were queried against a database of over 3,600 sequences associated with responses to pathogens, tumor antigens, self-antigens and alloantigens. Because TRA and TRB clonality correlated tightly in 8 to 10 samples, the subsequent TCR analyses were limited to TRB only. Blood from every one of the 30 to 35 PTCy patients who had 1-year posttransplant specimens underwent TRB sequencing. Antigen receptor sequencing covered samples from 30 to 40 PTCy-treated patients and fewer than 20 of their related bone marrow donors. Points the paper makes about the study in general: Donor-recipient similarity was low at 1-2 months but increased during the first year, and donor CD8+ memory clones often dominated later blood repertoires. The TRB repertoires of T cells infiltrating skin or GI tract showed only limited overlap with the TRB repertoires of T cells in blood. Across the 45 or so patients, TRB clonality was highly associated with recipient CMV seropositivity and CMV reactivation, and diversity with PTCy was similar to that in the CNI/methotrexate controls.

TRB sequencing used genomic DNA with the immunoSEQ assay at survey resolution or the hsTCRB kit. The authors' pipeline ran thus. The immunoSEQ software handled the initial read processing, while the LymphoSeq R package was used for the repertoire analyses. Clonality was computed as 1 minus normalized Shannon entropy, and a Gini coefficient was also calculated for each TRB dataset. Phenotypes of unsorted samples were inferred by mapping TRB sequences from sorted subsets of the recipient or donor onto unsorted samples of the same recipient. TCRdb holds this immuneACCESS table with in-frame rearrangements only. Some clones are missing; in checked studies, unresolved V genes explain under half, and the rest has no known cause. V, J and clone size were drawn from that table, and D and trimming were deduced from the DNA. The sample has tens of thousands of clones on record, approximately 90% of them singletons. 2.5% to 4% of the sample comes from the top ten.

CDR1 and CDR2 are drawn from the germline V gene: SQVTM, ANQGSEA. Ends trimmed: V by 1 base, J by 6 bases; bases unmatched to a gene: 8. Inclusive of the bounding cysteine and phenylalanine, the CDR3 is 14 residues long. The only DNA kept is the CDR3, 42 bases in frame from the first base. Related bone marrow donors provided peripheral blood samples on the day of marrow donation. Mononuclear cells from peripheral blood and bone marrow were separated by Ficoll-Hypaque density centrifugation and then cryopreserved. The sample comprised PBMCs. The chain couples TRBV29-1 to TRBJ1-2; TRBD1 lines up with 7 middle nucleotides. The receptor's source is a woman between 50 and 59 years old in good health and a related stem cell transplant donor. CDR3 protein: CSVEGQTGVNGYTF. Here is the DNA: TGCAGCGTTGAAGGACAAACAGGGGTGAATGGCTACACCTTC.